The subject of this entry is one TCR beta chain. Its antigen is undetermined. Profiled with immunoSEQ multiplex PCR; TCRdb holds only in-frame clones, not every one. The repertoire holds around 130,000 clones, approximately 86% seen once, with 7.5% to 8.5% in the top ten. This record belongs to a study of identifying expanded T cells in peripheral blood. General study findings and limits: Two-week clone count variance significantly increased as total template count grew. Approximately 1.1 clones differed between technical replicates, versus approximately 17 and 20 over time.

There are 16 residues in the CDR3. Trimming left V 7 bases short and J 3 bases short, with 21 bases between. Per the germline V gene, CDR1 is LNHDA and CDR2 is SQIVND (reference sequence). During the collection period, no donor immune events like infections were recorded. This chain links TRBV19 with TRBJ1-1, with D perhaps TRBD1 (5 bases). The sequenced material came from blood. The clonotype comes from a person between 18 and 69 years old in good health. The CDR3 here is CASIPGWASGDTEAFF. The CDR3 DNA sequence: TGTGCCAGTATCCCAGGGTGGGCCAGTGGGGACACTGAAGCTTTCTTT.